What follows is one T cell receptor (beta chain) and its context. Its specificity is not known. These data originate in a study of T cell responses to AZD1222 COVID-19 vaccine. About the study: Pooled together were second doses at about 4 or about 12 weeks. General study points: Spike-specific TCR depth and breadth grew after two AZD1222 doses. The donor cohort was predominantly white British with a female majority, and clonal diversity may have been underestimated. Reports say nearly half of spike-specific TCRs go after unmutated variant regions.

Only in-frame clones appear in the TCRdb table, and some are missing; sequencing was by immunoSEQ multiplex PCR. Of about 85,000 clones listed, 88% were seen once; the top ten hold about 6%. V shed 3 bases and J shed 3 bases, with 16 bases lying between them. The CDR3 is 15 amino acids. Per germline, CDR1 SGHRS and CDR2 YFSETQ. V is TRBV5-1 and J is TRBJ2-7; no reliable D call. This specimen was peripheral blood, taken on day 0 of AZD1222 vaccination. The sequence was obtained from an adult in good health. CDR3 sequence: CASSSAIDSGYEQYF. CDR3 DNA: TGCGCCAGCAGCTCCGCGATAGACTCAGGCTACGAGCAGTACTTC. Full variable domain (remainder filled in from reference TRBV5-1 and TRBJ2-7): KAGVTQTPRYLIKTRGQQVTLSCSPISGHRSVSWYQQTPGQGLQFLFEYFSETQRNKGNFPGRFSGRQFSNSRSEMNVSTLELGDSALYLCASSSAIDSGYEQYFGPGTRLTVT.